One sample yielded the 21 T cell receptor beta chains listed below, sequenced in a study of blood T cells in healthy people across ages. A second roughly 7 to 12 cycle PCR used barcoded and J-beta primers. TCRdb called the 5' RACE reads again in MiXCR, with one record for every CDR3 protein. This table holds 630,000 or so distinct CDR3 sequences, about 28% found once. Sequenced material: blood. These receptors came from an elderly woman in good health.

This clonotype was seen a handful of times. The rearrangement links TRBV5-6 to TRBJ1-5; D unresolved. V was shortened by 0 bases and J by 0 bases, with 10 bases between the two germline ends. CDR1 SGHDT and CDR2 YYEEEE come from the germline V gene. The CDR3 extends over 16 amino acids. CDR3 in DNA: TGTGCCAGCAGCTTGGCCGGGAGGATTAGCAATCAGCCCCAGCATTTT. Encoded protein: CASSLAGRISNQPQHF.

This clonotype was counted ten times or more. A much larger clone differs from this one at a single base, so this may be a read error. The rearrangement links TRBV7-2 to TRBJ2-1; D gene unclear. The DNA matches TRBJ2-7 better at its end, which makes the J call doubtful. The CDR3 runs to 15 residues. Germline CDR1 reads SGHTA; CDR2 reads FQGNSA. The DNA for the CDR3 is TGTGCCAGCAGTCCTAGGTTCCCCTCTTACAATGAGCAGTACTTC. It is translated as CASSPRFPSYNEQYF.

This clonotype was counted at least ten times. The V gene is TRBV24-1, the J gene TRBJ2-1; D is ambiguous. Trimming left V 5 bases short and J 9 bases short, with 10 bases between. The CDR3 consists of 12 residues. The V gene's germline CDR1 is KGHDR and CDR2 SFDVKD. This CDR3 reads CATSGATREQFF. CDR3 bases: TGTGCCACCAGTGGAGCAACCCGTGAGCAGTTCTTC.

This clonotype appeared many times. The chain is built from TRBV5-1 and TRBJ2-7, with a weak D call TRBD1 (5 bases). Trimming shortened V by 0 bases and J by 2 bases, and 9 bases separated the two germline ends. The CDR3 covers 14 residues. Germline loops: CDR1 SGHRS, CDR2 YFSETQ. The CDR3 region has the DNA TGCGCCAGCAGCTTGGCCACAGGCACCTACGAGCAGTACTTC. It translates to CASSLATGTYEQYF.

V usage is TRBV30 and J usage is TRBJ1-1; a possible D gene is TRBD1 (5 bases). Between the trimmed V and J ends, which lost 2 bases and 4 bases, there was a span of 14 bases. Germline CDR1 is GTSNPN and CDR2 is SVGIG (reference sequence). CDR3 length equals 14 residues. The CDR3: CAWSLGVVRTEAFF. The CDR3, as DNA: TGTGCCTGGAGTTTGGGGGTTGTGCGCACTGAAGCTTTCTTT.

This clonotype showed up many times. V is TRBV6-2 or TRBV6-3 and J is TRBJ2-5; TRBD1 matches 10 bases. The CDR3 is made up of 18 amino acids. The trim removed 6 bases at V and 5 bases at J, leaving 18 bases unmatched. Germline V gene lookup returns CDR1 MNHEY and CDR2 SVGEGT. As DNA, the CDR3 is TGTGCCAGCAGCCCCGGGACAGGGGTTTGGGGGTTCGGGGAGACCCAGTACTTC. It specifies CASSPGTGVWGFGETQYF.

The chain recombines TRBV7-2 with TRBJ2-5; D might be TRBD2 (7 bases). The CDR3 extends over 12 amino acids. Germline CDR1 reads SGHTA; CDR2 reads FQGNSA. Trimming pared 5 bases from V and 11 bases from J, leaving 15 bases between. The CDR3 spells CASSPPGGSQYF. The DNA for the CDR3 is TGTGCCAGCAGCCCCCCGGGGGGCTCGCAGTACTTC.

V is TRBV20-1 and J is TRBJ2-5; D not certain. The germline V gene has CDR1 DFQATT and CDR2 SNEGSKA (reference sequence). CDR3 size: 13 residues. Trimming took 4 bases from V and 1 from J, leaving 10 bases between them. DNA of the CDR3: TGCAGTGCTACATCTCAGGTCCAAGAGACCCAGTACTTC. Translation: CSATSQVQETQYF.

Details on this clonotype: This may be a read error: a much more frequent sequence differs by one nucleotide. This sequence joins TRBV9 and TRBJ2-7; tentative D call: TRBD2 (5 bases). This CDR3 is 14 amino acids long. Germline V gene data show CDR1 as SGDLS and CDR2 as YYNGEE. The V end lost 0 bases, the J end lost 1 base, and 8 bases lay between the germline ends. CDR3 nucleotides: TGTGCCAGCAGCGTAGAGGTAGCGTCCTACGAGCAGTACTTC. Translated: CASSVEVASYEQYF.

V usage is TRBV7-8 and J usage is TRBJ2-1; 10 bases are shared with TRBD2. The CDR3 loop spans 18 amino acids. The ends lost 0 bases at V and 0 bases at J; junction bases unmatched: 5. The germline V gene has CDR1 SGHVS and CDR2 FQNEAQ. The CDR3 loop reads CASSLAGLAKSSYNEQFF. As DNA, the CDR3 is TGTGCCAGCAGCTTAGCGGGACTAGCGAAGAGCTCCTACAATGAGCAGTTCTTC.

In its sample, this clonotype was seen a few times. The chain uses TRBV12-3 or TRBV12-4 and TRBJ1-1, with D uncertain. The V end was cut by 6 bases, the J end by 1 base, with 12 bases between. CDR3 length equals 14 residues. CDR3 in amino acids: CASRLSRRNTEAFF. The CDR3 DNA reads TGTGCCAGCAGGTTATCTCGACGGAACACTGAAGCTTTCTTT.

This clonotype was seen a single time. The chain uses TRBV7-2 and TRBJ2-5; D may be TRBD2 (5 bases). V was cut by 2 bases and J by 1 base, with 8 bases left in between. CDR1 is SGHTA, CDR2 FQGNSA, per germline. The CDR3 covers 14 residues. The CDR3 DNA reads as TGTGCCAGCAGCTTATTGAGCGGCCAAGAGACCCAGTACTTC. Its protein is CASSLLSGQETQYF.

This clonotype was counted many times. V usage is TRBV15 and J usage is TRBJ2-5, with 12 nucleotides matching TRBD1. After removal of 5 bases from V and 5 bases from J, the junction contained 9 bases not matched to a gene. CDR1 is LNHNV and CDR2 is YYDKDF in the germline V gene (reference sequence). This CDR3 comprises 16 residues. CDR3 DNA: TGTGCCACCAGCGGAATAGGGACAGGGGGCGAGGAGACCCAGTACTTC. It encodes CATSGIGTGGEETQYF.

The genes are TRBV7-2 and TRBJ1-4, with a possible D match to TRBD1 (6 bases). Germline values: CDR1 SGHTA, CDR2 FQGNSA. The CDR3 runs 15 residues. Trimming removed 2 bases from V and 1 base from J, with 8 bases in between. The CDR3, as DNA: TGTGCCAGCAGCTTATTAGGGGGAACTAATGAAAAACTGTTTTTT. Translation gives CASSLLGGTNEKLFF. The full variable domain, in which reference TRBV7-2 and TRBJ1-4 provide the parts outside the CDR3, is GAGVSQSPSNKVTEKGKDVELRCDPISGHTALYWYRQSLGQGLEFLIYFQGNSAPDKSGLPSDRFSAERTGGSVSTLTIQRTQQEDSAVYLCASSLLGGTNEKLFFGSGTQLSVL.

At least ten counts were recorded for this clonotype. This chain links TRBV15 with TRBJ1-6; no clear D gene. Trimming cost V 3 bases and J 8 bases, with 5 bases left between them. CDR3 length equals 12 residues. Germline loops: CDR1 LNHNV, CDR2 YYDKDF (reference sequence). DNA of the CDR3: TGTGCCACCAGCAGTAACGATTCACCCCTCCACTTT. Residues: CATSSNDSPLHF.

This clonotype was detected a few times. The rearrangement joins TRBV9 to TRBJ2-2, with 7 bases matching TRBD1. The CDR3 loop spans 15 amino acids. Germline assignment: CDR1 SGDLS and CDR2 YYNGEE. With 3 bases clipped from V and 6 bases from J, the junction kept 8 bases outside the gene matches. CDR3 in amino acids: CASSGLSQGAGELFF. Here the CDR3 DNA reads TGTGCCAGCAGCGGTCTCAGCCAGGGGGCCGGGGAGCTGTTTTTT. Full variable domain (outside the CDR3, taken from reference TRBV9 and TRBJ2-2): DSGVTQTPKHLITATGQRVTLRCSPRSGDLSVYWYQQSLDQGLQFLIQYYNGEERAKGNILERFSAQQFPDLHSELNLSSLELGDSALYFCASSGLSQGAGELFFGEGSRLTVL.

This clonotype was counted at least ten times. The rearrangement joins TRBV10-2 to TRBJ1-2; D not resolved. The germline V gene has CDR1 WSHSY and CDR2 SAAADI. This CDR3 contains 14 residues. Deletions cut 2 bases from V and 4 bases from J, with 11 bases between. The CDR3 sequence is CASSEPSGGYGYTF. CDR3 in DNA: TGCGCCAGCAGTGAGCCTTCAGGAGGCTATGGCTACACCTTC.

The chain is built from TRBV5-1 and TRBJ2-1, with 9 positions matching TRBD2. The ends lost 4 bases at V and 3 bases at J; junction bases unmatched: 8. Germline CDR1 reads SGHRS; CDR2 reads YFSETQ. The CDR3 sequence is 16 residues long. This chain's CDR3 is CASSRASGGLYNEQFF. The CDR3 DNA reads as TGCGCCAGCAGCCGGGCCAGCGGGGGGCTCTACAATGAGCAGTTCTTC.

This clonotype was detected ten times or more. The chain is built from TRBV10-3 and TRBJ2-1; D possibly uses TRBD1 or TRBD2 (6 bases each). The CDR3 length is 13 residues. The V and J ends lost 7 bases and 8 bases respectively, with 15 bases between them. CDR1 is ENHRY and CDR2 is SYGVKD in the germline V gene. The CDR3 coding sequence is TGTGCCATCATGGGGGGCGCAGGGGATGAGCAGTTCTTC. Protein product: CAIMGGAGDEQFF.

Concerning this clonotype itself: A read error is possible here, since a much larger clone lies one base away. This rearrangement joins TRBV18 to TRBJ2-4, with a weak D call TRBD1 (5 bases). The J call may be incorrect, as the DNA end agrees better with TRBJ2-5. The CDR3 runs 12 residues. CDR1 is KGHSH, CDR2 LQKENI, per germline. The CDR3 region is CASSPTVGTQYF. The CDR3 DNA sequence: TGTGCCAGCTCACCGACAGTCGGGACCCAGTACTTC.

This clonotype has a single count. It may be a read error: a sequence one base away is much more abundant. V is TRBV7-8 and J is TRBJ1-2, with no clear D. There are 14 residues in the CDR3. Germline V gene lookup returns CDR1 SGHVS and CDR2 FQNEAQ. The CDR3, as DNA: TGTGTCAGCAGCTTAGCAGGCCGGGGCTATGGCTACACCTTC. It specifies CVSSLAGRGYGYTF.